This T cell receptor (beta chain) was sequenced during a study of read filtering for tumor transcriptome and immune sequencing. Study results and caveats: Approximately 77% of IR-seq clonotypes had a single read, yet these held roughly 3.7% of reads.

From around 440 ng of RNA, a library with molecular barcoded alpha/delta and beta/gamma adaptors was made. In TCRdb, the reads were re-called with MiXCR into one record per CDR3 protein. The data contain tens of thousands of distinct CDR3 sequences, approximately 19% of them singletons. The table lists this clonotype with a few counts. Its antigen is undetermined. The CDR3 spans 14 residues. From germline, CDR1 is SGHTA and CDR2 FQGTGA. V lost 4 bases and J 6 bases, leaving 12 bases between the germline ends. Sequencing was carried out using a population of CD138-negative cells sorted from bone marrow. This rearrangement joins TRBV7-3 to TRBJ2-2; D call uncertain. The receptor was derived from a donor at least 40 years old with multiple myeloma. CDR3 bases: TGTGCCAGCAGCTCGTGGCAGTTCGCCGGGGAGCTGTTTTTT. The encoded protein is CASSSWQFAGELFF.